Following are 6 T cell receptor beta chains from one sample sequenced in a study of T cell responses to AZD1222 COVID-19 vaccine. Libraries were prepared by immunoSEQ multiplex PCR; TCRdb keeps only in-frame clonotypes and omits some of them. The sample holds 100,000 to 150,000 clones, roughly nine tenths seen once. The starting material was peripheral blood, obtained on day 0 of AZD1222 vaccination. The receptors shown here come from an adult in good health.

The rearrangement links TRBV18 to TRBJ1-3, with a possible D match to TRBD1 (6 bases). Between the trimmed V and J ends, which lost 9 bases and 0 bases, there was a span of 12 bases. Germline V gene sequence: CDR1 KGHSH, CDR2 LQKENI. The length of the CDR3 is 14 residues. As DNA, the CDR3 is TGTGCCAGTTCAGACAGGCTCTCTGGAAACACCATATATTTT. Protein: CASSDRLSGNTIYF.

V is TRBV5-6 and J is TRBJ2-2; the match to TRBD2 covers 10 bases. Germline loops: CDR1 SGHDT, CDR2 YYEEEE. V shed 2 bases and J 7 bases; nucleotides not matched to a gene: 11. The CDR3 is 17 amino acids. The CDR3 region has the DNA TGTGCCAGCAGCTTTATTCTAGCGGGAGAGTCGGACGGGGAGCTGTTTTTT. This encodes CASSFILAGESDGELFF.

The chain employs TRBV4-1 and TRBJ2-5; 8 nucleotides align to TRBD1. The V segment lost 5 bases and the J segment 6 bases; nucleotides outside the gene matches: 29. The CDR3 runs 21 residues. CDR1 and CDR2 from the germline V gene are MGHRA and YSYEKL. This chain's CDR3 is CASSKAETGVGTVGVLKTQYF. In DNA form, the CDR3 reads TGCGCCAGCAGCAAAGCCGAGACAGGGGTCGGTACAGTGGGAGTTTTAAAGACCCAGTACTTC.

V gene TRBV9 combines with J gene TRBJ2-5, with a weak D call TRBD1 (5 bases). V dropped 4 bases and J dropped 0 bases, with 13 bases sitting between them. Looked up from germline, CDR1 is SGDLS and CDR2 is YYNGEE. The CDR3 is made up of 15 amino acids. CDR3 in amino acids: CASSTSTEYQETQYF. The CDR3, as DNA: TGTGCCAGCAGCACTTCGACAGAATACCAAGAGACCCAGTACTTC.

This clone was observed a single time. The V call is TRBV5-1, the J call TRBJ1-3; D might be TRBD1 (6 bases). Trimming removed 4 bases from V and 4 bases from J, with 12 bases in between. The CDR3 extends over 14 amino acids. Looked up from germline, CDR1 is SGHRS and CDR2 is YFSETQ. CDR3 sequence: CASSPGDGGNTIYF. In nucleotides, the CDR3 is TGCGCCAGCAGCCCAGGGGACGGAGGAAACACCATATATTTT. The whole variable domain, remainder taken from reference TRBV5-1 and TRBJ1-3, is KAGVTQTPRYLIKTRGQQVTLSCSPISGHRSVSWYQQTPGQGLQFLFEYFSETQRNKGNFPGRFSGRQFSNSRSEMNVSTLELGDSALYLCASSPGDGGNTIYFGEGSWLTVV.

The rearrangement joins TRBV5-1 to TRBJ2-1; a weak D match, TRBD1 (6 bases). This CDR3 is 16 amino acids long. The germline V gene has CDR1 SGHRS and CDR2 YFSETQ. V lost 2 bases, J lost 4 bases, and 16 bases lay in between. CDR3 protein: CASSFELVGGYNEQFF. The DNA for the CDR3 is TGCGCCAGCAGCTTTGAACTAGTAGGGGGTTACAATGAGCAGTTCTTC.